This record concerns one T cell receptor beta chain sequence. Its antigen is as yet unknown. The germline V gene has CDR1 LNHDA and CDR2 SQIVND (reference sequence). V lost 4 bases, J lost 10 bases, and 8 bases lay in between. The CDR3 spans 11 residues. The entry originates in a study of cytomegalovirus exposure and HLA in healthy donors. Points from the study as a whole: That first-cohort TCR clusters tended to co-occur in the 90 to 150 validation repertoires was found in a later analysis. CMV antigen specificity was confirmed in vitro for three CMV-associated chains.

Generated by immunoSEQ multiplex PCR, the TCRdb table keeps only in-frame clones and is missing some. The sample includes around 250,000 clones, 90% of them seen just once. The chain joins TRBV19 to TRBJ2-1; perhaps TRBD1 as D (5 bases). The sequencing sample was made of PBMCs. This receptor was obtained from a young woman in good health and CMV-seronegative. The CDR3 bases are TGTGCCAGTAGTACGCACAGGGAGCAGTTCTTC. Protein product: CASSTHREQFF.